This record covers a single T cell receptor beta chain. Its antigen is not known. The data originate from a study of cytomegalovirus exposure and HLA in healthy donors. Study-level points and caveats: Associated with cytomegalovirus, according to the listing, were about 160 TCR beta chains. Confirmation was obtained in vitro that a few CMV-associated chains are specific for CMV antigens. With high specificity and sensitivity, the classifier reportedly diagnosed cytomegalovirus status.

Method: immunoSEQ multiplex PCR; TCRdb's copy keeps in-frame clones and lacks some. This table has 150,000 to 200,000 clones, more than 70% appearing once. These donors were members of the approximately 110-subject validation cohort, a group separate from the roughly 670-subject first cohort. From germline, CDR1 is MNHEY and CDR2 SVGAGI. V was clipped by 6 bases and J by 1 base, with 16 bases between them. CDR3 length equals 15 residues. This chain uses TRBV6-5 with TRBJ2-7; D is perhaps TRBD1 (5 bases). The sequence was collected from a woman younger than 35 in good health and CMV-seronegative. Sequenced: PBMCs. The CDR3 spells CASRAGLIWSYEQYF. The DNA for the CDR3 is TGTGCCAGCAGGGCAGGGTTGATCTGGTCCTACGAGCAGTACTTC.